A selection of T cell receptor beta chains follows, all from one sample in a study of blood T cell repertoires in COVID-19. Clones were read by immunoSEQ multiplex PCR, and TCRdb kept only the in-frame ones, dropping some. The repertoire includes about 400,000 clones, approximately 86% of them detected once, and 2.5% to 3.5% sits in the top ten. The sequencing sample was made of peripheral blood. Receptors originate from a human donor in a cohort sampled during active COVID-19. Each CDR3 is given with its conserved first and last residue. D genes are given only for firm matches. A clone size is listed for some rows: how often the clone was seen (once, few, many), or a class if it is expanded.

-,TRBJ2-7,TRBV30,-,TGTGCCTGTGGGCCCTCAGCCTACGAGCAGTACTTC,CACGPSAYEQYF
-,TRBJ1-2,TRBV3-1/TRBV3-2,-,TGTGCCAGCAGCCAAGTGGAGGGCAACTATGGCTACACCTTC,CASSQVEGNYGYTF
-,TRBJ2-1,TRBV6-5,-,TGTGCCAGCGCGCGGGCTTCCCGGCGTGAGCAGTTCTTC,CASARASRREQFF
-,TRBJ2-2,TRBV7-9,-,TGTGCCAGCAGCTTACCCCCACTTCCCGGGGAGCTGTTTTTT,CASSLPPLPGELFF
-,TRBJ1-5,TRBV5-1,TRBD1,TGCGCCAGCAGCTTGGCCTTACAGGGGTTACCCAATAGCAATCAGCCCCAGCATTTT,CASSLALQGLPNSNQPQHF
-,TRBJ2-3,TRBV27,TRBD2,TGTGCCGCCGGGAGGAGAACAGATACGCAGTATTTT,CAAGRRTDTQYF
-,TRBJ1-1,TRBV29-1,-,TGCAGCGTTGCACAGGGTGTACGGAACACTGAAGCTTTCTTT,CSVAQGVRNTEAFF
-,TRBJ2-1,TRBV29-1,-,TGCAGCGTTGATCCTCGACATTTCTCCTACAATGAGCAGTTCTTC,CSVDPRHFSYNEQFF
-,TRBJ2-3,TRBV5-1,TRBD1,TGCGCCAGCAGCTTAGGGACAGCCACAGATACGCAGTATTTT,CASSLGTATDTQYF
-,TRBJ2-5,TRBV15,-,TGTGCCACCAGCAGAGGGGGAGGAGGCGTGGAGACCCAGTACTTC,CATSRGGGGVETQYF
-,TRBJ1-1,TRBV10-3,-,TGTGCCATCAGTGAGTCCTACCAGGGCACTGAAGCTTTCTTT,CAISESYQGTEAFF
-,TRBJ1-1,TRBV7-3,TRBD1,TGTGCCAGCAGCACGACAGGGGCGTACACTGAAGCTTTCTTT,CASSTTGAYTEAFF
-,TRBJ2-7,TRBV7-9,TRBD1,TGTGCCAGCAGCCCAACCACAGGGGTCGACTACGAGCAGTACTTC,CASSPTTGVDYEQYF
-,TRBJ1-2,TRBV6-5,-,TGTGCCAGCAGTTACGTAGGAAACAGACGTGGCTACACCTTC,CASSYVGNRRGYTF
-,TRBJ2-3,TRBV27,-,TGTGCCAGCAGTTTAGGCCTCACAGATACGCAGTATTTT,CASSLGLTDTQYF
few,TRBJ1-5,TRBV10-3,-,TGTGCCATCCAGAACAATCAGCCCCAGCATTTT,CAIQNNQPQHF
-,TRBJ2-7,TRBV29-1,TRBD1,TGCAGCGTCTCGGTCGGACAGGGTGGCGAGCAGTACTTC,CSVSVGQGGEQYF
-,TRBJ2-3,TRBV29-1,TRBD1,TGCAGCGTTGAGGGGACAGGGGGAGATACGCAGTATTTT,CSVEGTGGDTQYF
-,TRBJ2-7,TRBV6-5,-,TGTGCCAGCAGTTACGGGCGGGGCCCCTACGAGCAGTACTTC,CASSYGRGPYEQYF
-,TRBJ2-2,TRBV25-1,TRBD1,TGTGCCACCTCCGGGACAGGGGATATCGGGGAGCTGTTTTTT,CATSGTGDIGELFF
-,TRBJ2-1,TRBV27,-,TGTGCCAGCAGTTTATTAACCATTAGCTCCTACAATGAGCAGTTCTTC,CASSLLTISSYNEQFF
-,TRBJ2-1,TRBV5-4,TRBD2,TGTGCCAGCAGCTCCAGCGGGAGGCGAACCGTGGGTGAGCAGTTCTTC,CASSSSGRRTVGEQFF
-,TRBJ1-1,TRBV7-7,-,TGTGCCAGCAGCTTTGCAGAGAACACTGAAGCTTTCTTT,CASSFAENTEAFF
-,TRBJ2-1,TRBV10-3,TRBD1,TGTGCCATCAGTGAGTCAAGGGGGACAGGGGGCGATGAGCAGTTCTTC,CAISESRGTGGDEQFF
once,TRBJ1-1,TRBV6-5,-,TGTGCCAGCAGTTACTACGGGGACACTGAAGCTTTCTTT,CASSYYGDTEAFF
-,TRBJ2-5,TRBV28,-,TGTGCCAGCGAATCTGCAGGTCGACAGACCCAGTACTTC,CASESAGRQTQYF
-,TRBJ2-7,TRBV6-5,-,TGTGCCAGCAGACGCCCTAGCTCCTACGAGCAGTACTTC,CASRRPSSYEQYF
once,TRBJ2-2,TRBV3-1/TRBV3-2,TRBD1,TGTGCCAGCAGCCCTACGACAGGGGCCACAGGGGAGCTGTTTTTT,CASSPTTGATGELFF
-,TRBJ2-3,TRBV28,TRBD2,TGTGCCAGCAGCCTGGGACTAGCGATTTCTAGCACAGATACGCAGTATTTT,CASSLGLAISSTDTQYF
-,TRBJ2-1,TRBV9,-,TGTGCCAGCAGCAGAGATTTCGGGAGTAACGGTGAGCAGTTCTTC,CASSRDFGSNGEQFF
-,TRBJ2-6,TRBV11-2,-,TGTGCCAGCAGCTCCGCAGGGTGGCCTGGGGCCAACGTCCTGACTTTC,CASSSAGWPGANVLTF
few,TRBJ1-2,TRBV6-1,-,TGTGCCAGCAGTGAGGGCCCAAACCAAATTTATGGCTACACCTTC,CASSEGPNQIYGYTF
-,TRBJ2-5,TRBV5-1,-,TGCGCCAGCAGCTTGGCCGGCAGGACACAAGAGACCCAGTACTTC,CASSLAGRTQETQYF
-,TRBJ2-3,TRBV5-1,TRBD2,TGCGCCAGCAGCTTGGTTTTAGCGGGGATCACAGATACGCAGTATTTT,CASSLVLAGITDTQYF
-,TRBJ1-1,TRBV6-1,-,TGTGCCAGCAGTGAAGGATGGTTCGCCAGCACTGAAGCTTTCTTT,CASSEGWFASTEAFF
-,TRBJ2-1,TRBV7-3,TRBD2,TGTGCCAGCAGCTACAGCGGGACGCCCTACAATGAGCAGTTCTTC,CASSYSGTPYNEQFF
once,TRBJ2-7,TRBV28,-,TGTGCCAGCAGTCGTGGACTCCGCTACGAGCAGTACTTC,CASSRGLRYEQYF
once,TRBJ2-5,TRBV11-2,TRBD2,TGTGCCAGCAGCCCCCGGGGGGGGGCTCGGGAGACCCAGTACTTC,CASSPRGGARETQYF
-,TRBJ1-4,TRBV2,-,TGTGCCAGCAGTGGAGTTGGGTCAGGGCCCGAAAAACTGTTTTTT,CASSGVGSGPEKLFF
-,TRBJ2-1,TRBV6-5,-,TGTGCCAGCAGTTACCCCCGCGGTGAGCAGTTCTTC,CASSYPRGEQFF
-,TRBJ1-5,TRBV30,-,TGTGCGATGGGACAAGAGAATCAGCCCCAGCATTTT,CAMGQENQPQHF
-,TRBJ1-1,TRBV30,-,TGTGCCTGGGTCTTAGGGGGAGCCCGAGCTTTCTTT,CAWVLGGARAFF
-,TRBJ2-3,TRBV15,-,TGTGCCACCAGCAGAGTCCGTGGCACAGATACGCAGTATTTT,CATSRVRGTDTQYF
-,TRBJ1-2,TRBV4-2,TRBD1,TGTGCCAGCAGGATGCCGGGACAGCCCTATGGCTACACCTTC,CASRMPGQPYGYTF
-,TRBJ1-1,TRBV11-2,TRBD1,TGTGCCAGCAGCTTAGTTGGCGACAGGGGGGAAGCTTTCTTT,CASSLVGDRGEAFF
many,TRBJ1-1,TRBV19,-,TGTGCCAGTAGTATAGACAGGGGAATGGGCACTGAAGCTTTCTTT,CASSIDRGMGTEAFF
-,TRBJ1-6,TRBV11-2,-,TGTGCCAGCAGCTTAGTACGGGAGCGGTCACCCCTCCACTTT,CASSLVRERSPLHF